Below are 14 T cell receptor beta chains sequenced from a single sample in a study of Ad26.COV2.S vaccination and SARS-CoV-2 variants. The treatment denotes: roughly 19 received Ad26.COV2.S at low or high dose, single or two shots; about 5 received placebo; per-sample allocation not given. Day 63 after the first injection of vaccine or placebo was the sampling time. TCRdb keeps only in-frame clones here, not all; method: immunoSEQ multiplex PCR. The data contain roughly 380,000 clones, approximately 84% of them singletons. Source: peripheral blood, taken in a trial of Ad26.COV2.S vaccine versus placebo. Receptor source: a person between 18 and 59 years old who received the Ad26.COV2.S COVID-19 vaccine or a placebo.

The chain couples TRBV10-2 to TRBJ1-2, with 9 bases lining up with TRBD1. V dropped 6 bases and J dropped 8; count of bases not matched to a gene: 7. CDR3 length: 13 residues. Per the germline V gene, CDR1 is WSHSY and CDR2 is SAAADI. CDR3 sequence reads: CASSAGTGSGYTF. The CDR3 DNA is TGCGCCAGCAGCGCCGGGACAGGGAGCGGCTACACCTTC.

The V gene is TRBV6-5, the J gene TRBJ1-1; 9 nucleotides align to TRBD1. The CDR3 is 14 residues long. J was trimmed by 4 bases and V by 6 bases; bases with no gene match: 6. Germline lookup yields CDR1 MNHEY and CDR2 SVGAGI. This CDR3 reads CASSQQGAGTEAFF. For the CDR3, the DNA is TGTGCCAGCAGCCAACAGGGGGCAGGCACTGAAGCTTTCTTT.

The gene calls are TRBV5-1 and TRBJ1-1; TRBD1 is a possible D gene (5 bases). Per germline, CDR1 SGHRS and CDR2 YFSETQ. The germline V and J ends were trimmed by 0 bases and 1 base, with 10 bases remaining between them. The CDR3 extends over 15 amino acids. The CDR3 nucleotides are TGCGCCAGCAGCTTGGATGAGGGGCGGAACACTGAAGCTTTCTTT. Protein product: CASSLDEGRNTEAFF.

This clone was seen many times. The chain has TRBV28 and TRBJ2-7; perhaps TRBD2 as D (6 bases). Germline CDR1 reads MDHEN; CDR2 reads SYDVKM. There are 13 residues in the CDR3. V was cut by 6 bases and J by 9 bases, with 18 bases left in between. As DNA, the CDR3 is TGTGCCAGCAGCCCAACGCTAGCGAGGGGGCAGTACTTC. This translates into CASSPTLARGQYF.

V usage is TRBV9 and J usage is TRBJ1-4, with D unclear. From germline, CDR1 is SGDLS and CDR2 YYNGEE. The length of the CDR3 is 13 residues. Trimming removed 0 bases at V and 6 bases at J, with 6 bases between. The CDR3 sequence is CASSVDTDEKLFF. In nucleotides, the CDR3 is TGTGCCAGCAGCGTAGACACCGATGAAAAACTGTTTTTT.

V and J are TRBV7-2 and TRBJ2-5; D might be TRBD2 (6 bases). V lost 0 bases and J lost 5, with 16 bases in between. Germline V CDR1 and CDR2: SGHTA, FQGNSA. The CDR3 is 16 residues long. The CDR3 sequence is CASSLAAFSEGETQYF. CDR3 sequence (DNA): TGTGCCAGCAGCTTAGCGGCATTTTCGGAGGGGGAGACCCAGTACTTC.

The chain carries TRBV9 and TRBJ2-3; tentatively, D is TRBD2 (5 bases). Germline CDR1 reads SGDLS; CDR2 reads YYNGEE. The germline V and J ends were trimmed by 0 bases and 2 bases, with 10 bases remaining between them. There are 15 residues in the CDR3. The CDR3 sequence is CASSVEDSLTDTQYF. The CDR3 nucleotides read TGTGCCAGCAGCGTAGAGGACTCGCTCACAGATACGCAGTATTTT.

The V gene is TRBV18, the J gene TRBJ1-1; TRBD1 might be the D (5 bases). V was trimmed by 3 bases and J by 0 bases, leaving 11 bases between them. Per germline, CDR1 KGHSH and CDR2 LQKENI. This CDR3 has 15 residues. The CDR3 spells CASSPPGPLNTEAFF. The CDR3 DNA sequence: TGTGCCAGCTCACCTCCGGGACCCCTGAACACTGAAGCTTTCTTT.

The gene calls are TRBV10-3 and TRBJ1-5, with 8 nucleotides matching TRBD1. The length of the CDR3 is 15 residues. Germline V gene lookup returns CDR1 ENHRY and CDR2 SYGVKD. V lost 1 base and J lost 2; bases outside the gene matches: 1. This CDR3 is CAISELDRGNQPQHF. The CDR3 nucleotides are TGTGCCATCAGTGAGTTGGACAGGGGCAATCAGCCCCAGCATTTT.

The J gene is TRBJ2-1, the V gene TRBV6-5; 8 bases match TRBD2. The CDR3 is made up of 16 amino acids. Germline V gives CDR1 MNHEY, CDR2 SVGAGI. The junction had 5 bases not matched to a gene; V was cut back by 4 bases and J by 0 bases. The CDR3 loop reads CASSSSGGGSYNEQFF. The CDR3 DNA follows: TGTGCCAGCAGTTCAAGCGGGGGTGGCTCCTACAATGAGCAGTTCTTC.

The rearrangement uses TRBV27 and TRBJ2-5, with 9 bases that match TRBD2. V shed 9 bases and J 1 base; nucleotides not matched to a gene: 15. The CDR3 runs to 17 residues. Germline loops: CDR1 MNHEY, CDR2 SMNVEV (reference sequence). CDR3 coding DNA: TGTGCCAGATCTCGCGGGAGGGCCATCGGCCTCCAAGAGACCCAGTACTTC. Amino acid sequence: CARSRGRAIGLQETQYF.

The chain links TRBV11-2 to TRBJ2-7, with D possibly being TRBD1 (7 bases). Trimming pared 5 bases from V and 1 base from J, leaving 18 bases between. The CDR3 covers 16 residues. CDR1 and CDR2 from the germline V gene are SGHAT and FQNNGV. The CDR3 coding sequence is TGTGCCAGCAGCCGCACCACACAGGGGAGGTCCTACGAGCAGTACTTC. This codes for CASSRTTQGRSYEQYF.

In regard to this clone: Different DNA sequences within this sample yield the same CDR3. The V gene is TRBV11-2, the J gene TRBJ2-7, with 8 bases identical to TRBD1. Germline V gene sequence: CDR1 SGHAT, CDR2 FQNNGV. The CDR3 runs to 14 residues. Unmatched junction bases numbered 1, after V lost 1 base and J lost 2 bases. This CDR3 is CASSLGTGTYEQYF. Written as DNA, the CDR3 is TGTGCCAGCAGCTTAGGGACAGGGACCTACGAGCAGTACTTC.

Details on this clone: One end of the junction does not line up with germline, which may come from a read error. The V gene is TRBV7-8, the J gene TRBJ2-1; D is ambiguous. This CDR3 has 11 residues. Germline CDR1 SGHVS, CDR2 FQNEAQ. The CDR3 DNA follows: TGTGCCAGCAGCTTAGCGCTTTCCGCCGTCTTC. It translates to CASSLALSAVF.